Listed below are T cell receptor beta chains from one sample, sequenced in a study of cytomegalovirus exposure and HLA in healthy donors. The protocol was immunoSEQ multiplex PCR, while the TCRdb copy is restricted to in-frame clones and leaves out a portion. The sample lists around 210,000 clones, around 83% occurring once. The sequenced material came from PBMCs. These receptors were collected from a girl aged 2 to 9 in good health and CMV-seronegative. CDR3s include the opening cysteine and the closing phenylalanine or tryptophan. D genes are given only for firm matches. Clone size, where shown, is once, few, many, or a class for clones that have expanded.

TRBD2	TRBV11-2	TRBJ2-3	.	TGTGCCAGCAGCTCTGCGGGGGGTTCGGTAGATACGCAGTATTTT	CASSSAGGSVDTQYF
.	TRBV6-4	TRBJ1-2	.	TGTGCCAGCAGTGATTTGGGCCTTGGAGGTGGCTACACCTTC	CASSDLGLGGGYTF
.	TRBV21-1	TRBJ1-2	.	TGTGCCAGGACACAGGGCTACACCTTC	CARTQGYTF
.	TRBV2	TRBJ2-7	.	TGTGCCAGCAAACTTTTGATCGACGAGCAGTACTTC	CASKLLIDEQYF
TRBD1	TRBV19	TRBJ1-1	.	TGTGCCAGTAGTGTCGGGACAGCTATCATGAACACTGAAGCTTTCTTT	CASSVGTAIMNTEAFF
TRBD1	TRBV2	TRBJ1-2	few	TGTGCCAGCAGTTACCGACAGGGGGCCGGAAAGAGTGCAGGCAACTATGGCTACACCTTC	CASSYRQGAGKSAGNYGYTF
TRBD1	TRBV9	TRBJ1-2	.	TGTGCCAGCAGCCCGCAGGGACAGGGGTATTTCTATGGCTACACCTTC	CASSPQGQGYFYGYTF
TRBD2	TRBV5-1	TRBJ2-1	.	TGCGCCAGCAGCTTAGCGGGGCGGGGGGGCCAGCGTGAGCAGTTCTTC	CASSLAGRGGQREQFF
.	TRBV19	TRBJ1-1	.	TGTGCCAGCAGCTTAGTGGGGGGAAACACTGAAGCTTTCTTT	CASSLVGGNTEAFF
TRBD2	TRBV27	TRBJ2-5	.	TGTGCCAGCAGTTTAAGAGGGAGGGTAGGGGAGACCCAGTACTTC	CASSLRGRVGETQYF
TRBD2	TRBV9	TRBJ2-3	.	TGTGCCAGCAGGGAGCTAGCGGTCACAGATACGCAGTATTTT	CASRELAVTDTQYF
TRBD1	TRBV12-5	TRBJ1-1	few	TGTGCTAGTGGGACCCTGACAGGGACTGAAGCTTTCTTT	CASGTLTGTEAFF
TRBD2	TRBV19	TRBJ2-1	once	TGTGCCAGTTCCTGGACTAGCGGGAGGGCCTCCCATGAGCAGTTCTTC	CASSWTSGRASHEQFF
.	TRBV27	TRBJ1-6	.	TGTGCCAGCAGGAACCGGGACATGGCATTAAATTCACCCCTCCACTTT	CASRNRDMALNSPLHF
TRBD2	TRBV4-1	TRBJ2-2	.	TGCGCCAGCAGCCAACGGGGGGGCGGCGGGGAGCTGTTTTTT	CASSQRGGGGELFF
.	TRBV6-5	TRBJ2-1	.	TGTGCCAGCAGTTACAGGGAGGCCTACAATGAGCAGTTCTTC	CASSYREAYNEQFF
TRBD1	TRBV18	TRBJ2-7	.	TGTGCCAGCTCACGGGCCGGGACAGCCTACGAGCAGTACTTC	CASSRAGTAYEQYF
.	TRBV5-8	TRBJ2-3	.	TGTGCCAGCAGCTTAACAGGGCCCCTTCTCCTTAGCACAGATACGCAGTATTTT	CASSLTGPLLLSTDTQYF
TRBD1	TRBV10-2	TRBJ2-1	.	TGCGCCAGCAGTGAGCCGGACAGGGGGCATATCTTC	CASSEPDRGHIF
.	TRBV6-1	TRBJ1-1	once	TGTGCCAGCAGTGAAGCGCTGATGGGGGGGAACACTGAAGCTTTCTTT	CASSEALMGGNTEAFF
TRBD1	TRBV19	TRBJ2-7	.	TGTGCCCTCGAACAGGGGGCCGGACCCTCCTCCTACGAGCAGTACTTC	CALEQGAGPSSYEQYF
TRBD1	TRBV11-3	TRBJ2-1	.	TGTGCCAGCAGCTGGACAGGGGAGGATGAGCAGTTCTTC	CASSWTGEDEQFF
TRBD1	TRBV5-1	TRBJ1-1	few	TGCGCCAGCAGCTTCACAGGGGCCTACACTGAAGCTTTCTTT	CASSFTGAYTEAFF
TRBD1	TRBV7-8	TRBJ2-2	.	TGTGCCAGCAGCTTAGGAGGACAGGGCACCGGGGAGCTGTTTTTT	CASSLGGQGTGELFF
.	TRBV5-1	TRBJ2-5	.	TGCGCCAGCAGCTCCCTGGGGAGGAGTCAAGAGACCCAGTACTTC	CASSSLGRSQETQYF
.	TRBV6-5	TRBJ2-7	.	TGTGCCAGCAGTGCACGCCACGGAGGCTCCTACGAGCAGTACTTC	CASSARHGGSYEQYF
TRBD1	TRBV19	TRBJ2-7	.	TGTGCCAGTAGCCAGACGGGGACAGGGGGCTACGAGCAGTACTTC	CASSQTGTGGYEQYF
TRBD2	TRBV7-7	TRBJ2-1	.	TGTGCCAGCAGCTTAGCTAGCGGGGGGGGAAATGAGCAGTTCTTC	CASSLASGGGNEQFF
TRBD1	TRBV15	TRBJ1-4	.	TGTGCCACCAGCAGATTGACAGGGGGACGATATGAAAAACTGTTTTTT	CATSRLTGGRYEKLFF
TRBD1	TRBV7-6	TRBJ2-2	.	TGTGCCAGCAGAAGTACGACAGGGGATAGTAACACCGGGGAGCTGTTTTTT	CASRSTTGDSNTGELFF
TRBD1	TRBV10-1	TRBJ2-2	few	TGCGCCAGCAGTGAACTACAGGGGGTCGGGGAGCTGTTTTTT	CASSELQGVGELFF
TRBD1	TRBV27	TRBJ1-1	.	TGTGCCAGCAGACAGGGGGCTGAAGCTTTCTTT	CASRQGAEAFF
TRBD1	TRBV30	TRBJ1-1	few	TGTGCCTGGAGTGGACAGGGGGACACTGAAGCTTTCTTT	CAWSGQGDTEAFF
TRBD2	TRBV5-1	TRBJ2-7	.	TGCGCCAGCAGCTTGGGGGGACTAGCGTCGTACGAGCAGTACTTC	CASSLGGLASYEQYF
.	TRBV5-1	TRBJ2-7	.	TGCGCCAGCAGCTTGGACACCCCTGACGAGCAGTACTTC	CASSLDTPDEQYF
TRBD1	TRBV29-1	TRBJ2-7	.	TGCAGCACCCGCTCGACAGGGTCCTACGAGCAGTACTTC	CSTRSTGSYEQYF
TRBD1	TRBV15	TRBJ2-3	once	TGTGCCACCAGTCGGGACAGGGTTTCAGATACGCAGTATTTT	CATSRDRVSDTQYF
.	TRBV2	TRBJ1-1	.	TGTGCCTGGCGGGACCCGAACACTGAAGCTTTCTTT	CAWRDPNTEAFF
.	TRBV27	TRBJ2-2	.	TGTGCCAGCAAAGGGGTCACCGGGGAGCTGTTTTTT	CASKGVTGELFF
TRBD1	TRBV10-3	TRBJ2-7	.	TGTGCCATCAGTGAGTCTTACAGGGGGAGAAATCGCGAGCAGTACTTC	CAISESYRGRNREQYF